This T cell receptor (beta chain) came from a study of technical replicates of blood from several donors. Germline V gene data show CDR1 as SGHTA and CDR2 as FQGNSA. Trimming cost V 2 bases and J 3 bases; bases outside gene matches: 4. The CDR3 has 15 residues. TCRdb keeps only in-frame clones here, not all; method: immunoSEQ multiplex PCR. The sample contains about 56,000 clones, about 96% of which appear only once. Sequencing was done on a sample of PBMCs. This TCR came from a human donor in good health. Some clones in this sample may be carry-over from other donors' samples. The chain employs TRBV7-2 and TRBJ2-3; 8 nucleotides align to TRBD2. The CDR3 DNA is TGTGCCAGCAGCTTACGAGCGGGAGCGACAGATACGCAGTATTTT. Protein sequence: CASSLRAGATDTQYF.